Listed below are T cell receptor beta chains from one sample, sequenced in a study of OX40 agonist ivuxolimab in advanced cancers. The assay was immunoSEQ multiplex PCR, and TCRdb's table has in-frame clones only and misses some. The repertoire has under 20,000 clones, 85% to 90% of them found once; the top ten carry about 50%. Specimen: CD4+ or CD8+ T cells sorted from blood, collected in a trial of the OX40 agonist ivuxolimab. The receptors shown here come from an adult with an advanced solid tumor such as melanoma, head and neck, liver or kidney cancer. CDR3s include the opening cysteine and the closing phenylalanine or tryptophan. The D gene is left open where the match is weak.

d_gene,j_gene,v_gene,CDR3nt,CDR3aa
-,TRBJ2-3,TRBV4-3,TGCGCCAGCAGCCAAGCCCGCACAGATACGCAGTATTTT,CASSQARTDTQYF
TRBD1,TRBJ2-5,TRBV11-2,TGTGCCAGCAGCTTCTCGGGACAGACCCCCTTGGGGACCCAGTACTTC,CASSFSGQTPLGTQYF
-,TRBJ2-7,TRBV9,TGTGCCAGCAGCGAGGGCCCGAATAACGAGCAGTACTTC,CASSEGPNNEQYF
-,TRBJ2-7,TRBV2,TGTGCCAGCAGGATTAGGGTTTACGAGCAGTACTTC,CASRIRVYEQYF
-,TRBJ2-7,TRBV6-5,TGTGCCAGCAGTTACTTGGGTCCTTCGGGCGAGCAGTACTTC,CASSYLGPSGEQYF
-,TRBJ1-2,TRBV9,TGTGCCAGCAGCGAAGGACAGTTTAGTAATAACTATGGCTACACCTTC,CASSEGQFSNNYGYTF
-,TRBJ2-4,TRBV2,TGTGCCAGCAGGACAAACAGGGACATTCAGTACTTC,CASRTNRDIQYF
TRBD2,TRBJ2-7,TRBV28,TGTGCCAGCAGTCACCCGGGACTAGCGGGCTTCTACGAGCAGTACTTC,CASSHPGLAGFYEQYF
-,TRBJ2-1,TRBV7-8,TGTGCCAGCAGCCCCCCGGGACTCAGGTACAATGAGCAGTTCTTC,CASSPPGLRYNEQFF
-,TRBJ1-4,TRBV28,TGTGCCAGCAGTTTTCATGTGGAGACACCAACTAATGAAAAACTGTTTTTT,CASSFHVETPTNEKLFF
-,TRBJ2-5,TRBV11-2,TGTGCCAGCAGCTTGGGGAGGGGGGAGACCCAGTACTTC,CASSLGRGETQYF
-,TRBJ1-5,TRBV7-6,TGTGCCAGCAGCGAGACAGGAGGGGCGAATCAGCCCCAGCATTTT,CASSETGGANQPQHF